Presented here are 7 T cell receptor beta chains from one specimen sequenced in a study of spatial heterogeneity in lung cancer. TCRdb re-called the 5' RACE reads with MiXCR, one entry per CDR3 protein. The sample contains over 15,000 distinct CDR3 sequences, almost 7% of which appear only once. No antigens are known for them. Sample time point: sample taken at primary tumor resection. Study-level findings and limits: Tumor mutation counts were tracked by expanded intratumoral alpha and beta TCR counts.

This sample comprised lung tumor tissue, obtained at surgery. These receptors were taken from a female donor with early-stage non-small cell lung cancer.

The sample holds many counts of this clonotype. V and J are TRBV7-2 and TRBJ2-3; TRBD2 matches at 14 bases. V was clipped by 5 bases and J by 3 bases; unmatched bases: 10. The CDR3 is 18 residues long. Germline CDR1 is SGHTA and CDR2 is FQGNSA. CDR3 coding DNA: TGTGCCAGCAGCCTGACTAGCGGGGGGGCCGGCGGGACAGATACGCAGTATTTT. Protein sequence: CASSLTSGGAGGTDTQYF.

A word on this clonotype: This clone may be a read error of a much larger clone one base away. The chain carries TRBV7-2 and TRBJ2-5; TRBD2 agrees at 11 bases. Germline V lookup: CDR1 SGHTA, CDR2 FQGNSA. V was pared by 7 bases and J by 5 bases, with 9 bases of the junction left unmatched. The length of the CDR3 is 15 residues. CDR3 DNA sequence: TGTGCCAGCACATATAGCGGGGGGGCTGGGGAGACCCAGTACTTC. This encodes CASTYSGGAGETQYF. The variable domain in full, with the rest retrieved from reference TRBV7-2 and TRBJ2-5, is GAGVSQSPSNKVTEKGKDVELRCDPISGHTALYWYRQSLGQGLEFLIYFQGNSAPDKSGLPSDRFSAERTGGSVSTLTIQRTQQEDSAVYLCASTYSGGAGETQYFGPGTRLLVL.

In its sample, this clonotype was seen many times. This chain connects TRBV20-1 to TRBJ2-3, with D perhaps given as TRBD1 or TRBD2 (5 bases each). This CDR3 comprises 18 residues. V was trimmed by 0 bases and J by 3 bases, leaving 22 bases between them. Germline V lookup: CDR1 DFQATT, CDR2 SNEGSKA (reference sequence). The CDR3 spells CSARDPRARDVATDTQYF. The DNA for the CDR3 is TGCAGTGCTAGAGATCCAAGGGCCAGGGACGTCGCTACAGATACGCAGTATTTT.

The J gene is TRBJ2-1, the V gene TRBV4-1; a possible D gene is TRBD2 (8 bases). From germline, CDR1 is MGHRA and CDR2 YSYEKL. This CDR3 spans 17 amino acids. The V end lost 3 bases, the J end lost 2 bases, and 17 bases lay between the germline ends. CDR3 sequence: CASSQFVAGTAYNEQFF. CDR3 nucleotide sequence: TGCGCCAGCAGCCAGTTTGTAGCGGGGACAGCCTACAATGAGCAGTTCTTC.

This clonotype was seen repeatedly, ten times or more. The rearrangement uses TRBV4-2 and TRBJ2-7, with TRBD2 identical over 15 bases. V was pared by 0 bases and J by 4 bases, with 1 base of the junction left unmatched. Germline V gene sequence: CDR1 LGHNA, CDR2 YNFKEQ. The CDR3 sequence is 16 residues long. This CDR3 reads CASSQDGTSGGYEQYF. The CDR3 coding sequence is TGTGCCAGCAGCCAAGATGGGACTAGCGGGGGGTACGAGCAGTACTTC.

At least ten counts were recorded for this clonotype. The chain carries TRBV18 and TRBJ2-2; no reliable D call. The CDR3 has 14 residues. V lost 2 bases and J lost 1, with 5 bases in between. Germline loops: CDR1 KGHSH, CDR2 LQKENI. The CDR3 sequence is CASSPGVNTGELFF. As DNA, the CDR3 is TGTGCCAGCTCACCAGGGGTGAACACCGGGGAGCTGTTTTTT. Full variable domain (rest looked up from reference TRBV18 and TRBJ2-2): NAGVMQNPRHLVRRRGQEARLRCSPMKGHSHVYWYRQLPEEGLKFMVYLQKENIIDESGMPKERFSAEFPKEGPSILRIQQVVRGDSAAYFCASSPGVNTGELFFGEGSRLTVL.

The chain recombines TRBV28 with TRBJ1-5, with TRBD1 identical over 9 bases. V shed 4 bases and J 4 bases; nucleotides not matched to a gene: 5. The CDR3 totals 15 residues. Germline V gene data show CDR1 as MDHEN and CDR2 as SYDVKM. The DNA for the CDR3 is TGTGCCAGCAGTTGGCCCGGACAGGGGAATCAGCCCCAGCATTTT. Encoded protein: CASSWPGQGNQPQHF.